The 30 T cell receptor beta chains below come from one sample, sequenced in a study of blood T cells in healthy people across ages (dated by TCRdb to about 2015). The library was made by 5' RACE. Sequenced using an Illumina HiSeq 2500. A second PCR of roughly 7 to 12 cycles was run with a J-beta primer mix and a sample-barcoded 5' primer. TCRdb redid the processing of the public reads, applying fastp at Q25 and MiXCR, and retained in-frame beta chains. Each entry is one CDR3 protein sequence, shown with its most common DNA and genes. This sample comprises over 600,000 distinct CDR3 sequences, about 47% of them detected only once. The top ten clones comprise about a sixth of the sample. Sequenced sample: blood. These receptor sequences come from a man older than 75 in good health.

The J gene is TRBJ1-1, the V gene TRBV7-9; 8 nucleotides match TRBD1. In germline, CDR1 is SEHNR, CDR2 FQNEAQ (reference sequence). The CDR3 contains 15 residues. V lost 4 bases to trimming and J lost 11 bases; unmatched junction nucleotides: 15. The CDR3 coding sequence is TGTGCCAGCAGCTCGTTAAGTTCGACAGGGGTTAGTGCTTTCTTT. Encoded protein: CASSSLSSTGVSAFF. The full variable domain, in which reference TRBV7-9 and TRBJ1-1 provide the parts outside the CDR3, is DTGVSQNPRHKITKRGQNVTFRCDPISEHNRLYWYRQTLGQGPEFLTYFQNEAQLEKSRLLSDRFSAERPKGSFSTLEIQRTEQGDSAMYLCASSSLSSTGVSAFFGQGTRLTVV.

V and J are TRBV30 and TRBJ1-5; D ambiguous. Germline V gives CDR1 GTSNPN, CDR2 SVGIG (reference sequence). Trimming pared 3 bases from V and 1 base from J, leaving 7 bases between. The CDR3 runs to 13 residues. In DNA form, the CDR3 reads TGTGCCTGGAGCACCTTAAGCAATCAGCCCCAGCATTTT. This translates into CAWSTLSNQPQHF.

This clonotype was counted between two and nine times. V is TRBV11-1 and J is TRBJ1-4; D is ambiguous. The CDR3 length is 12 residues. Germline V gene data show CDR1 as SGHAT and CDR2 as FQDESV (reference sequence). Trimming took off 0 bases at V and 10 bases at J, with 6 bases between the two ends. CDR3 nucleotides: TGTGCCAGCAGCTTAGCAGAGGGAAAACTGTTTTTT. This translates into CASSLAEGKLFF.

This clonotype appeared many times. This chain uses TRBV12-3 or TRBV12-4 with TRBJ2-3; TRBD2 matches 13 bases. CDR3 size: 15 residues. Trimming removed 5 bases from V and 5 bases from J; junction bases left unmatched: 4. In DNA form, the CDR3 reads TGTGCCAGCAGTCTCCGGACTAGCGGGAGAGATACGCAGTATTTT. Its translation: CASSLRTSGRDTQYF.

This clonotype showed up just once. V is TRBV5-1 and J is TRBJ2-2, with 11 bases aligning to TRBD2. Trimming at V came to 1 base and at J to 3 bases, leaving 8 bases not matched to a gene. The length of the CDR3 is 18 residues. Per the germline V gene, CDR1 is SGHRS and CDR2 is YFSETQ. The CDR3 DNA reads TGCGCCAGCAGCTTGAATCCTAGCGGGAGGACTTACACCGGGGAGCTGTTTTTT. Its protein is CASSLNPSGRTYTGELFF.

The chain links TRBV27 to TRBJ2-2, with 9 bases fitting TRBD2. The CDR3 loop spans 18 amino acids. Germline values: CDR1 MNHEY, CDR2 SMNVEV (reference sequence). Unmatched junction bases numbered 12, after V lost 7 bases and J lost 0 bases. The DNA of the CDR3 is TGTGCCAGCACGTTAGGGAGCCCTAGCGGGGCGAACACCGGGGAGCTGTTTTTT. This sequence encodes CASTLGSPSGANTGELFF.

The V call is TRBV6-2 or TRBV6-3, the J call TRBJ2-1, with D uncertain. This CDR3 is 15 amino acids long. Germline V gives CDR1 MNHEY, CDR2 SVGEGT. Trimming stripped 2 bases from V and 13 bases from J, with 21 bases between. The CDR3 sequence is CASSYSTLLKETQFF. The DNA for the CDR3 is TGTGCCAGCAGTTACAGCACCCTCCTAAAGGAGACCCAGTTCTTC.

The rearrangement links TRBV29-1 to TRBJ2-7, with 9 bases fitting TRBD2. V was pared by 7 bases and J by 5 bases, with 12 bases of the junction left unmatched. This CDR3 has 14 amino acids. Looked up from germline, CDR1 is SQVTM and CDR2 is ANQGSEA. CDR3 in amino acids: CSATAAGGSDEQYF. CDR3 DNA: TGCAGCGCCACCGCTGCGGGAGGGTCGGACGAGCAGTACTTC.

This clonotype came up once. The chain has TRBV20-1 and TRBJ2-5, with a possible D match to TRBD2 (6 bases). The ends were cut back, 6 bases at V and 5 bases at J, with 19 bases in the middle. The CDR3 consists of 14 residues. The germline V gene encodes CDR1 DFQATT and CDR2 SNEGSKA (reference sequence). CDR3 nucleotides: TGCAGTGCCAAGCGACCGGCTGCGGGGGAGACCCAGTACTTC. Protein sequence: CSAKRPAAGETQYF.

The V call is TRBV20-1, the J call TRBJ1-2, with D maybe TRBD1 (5 bases). CDR1 and CDR2 (germline): DFQATT, SNEGSKA (reference sequence). This CDR3 has 13 residues. The CDR3 is CSMNRGRVDGYTF. CDR3 in DNA: TGCAGCATGAATAGGGGCAGGGTCGATGGCTACACCTTC.

The CDR3: CASSVVGGASYTF. The CDR3 coding sequence is TGTGCCAGCAGCGTAGTCGGGGGCGCGAGCTACACCTTC. The gene calls are TRBV9 and TRBJ1-2, with D possibly TRBD1 on 6 matching bases. Germline values: CDR1 SGDLS, CDR2 YYNGEE. This CDR3 has 13 amino acids. V was clipped by 0 bases and J by 9 bases, with 12 bases between them.

The rearrangement links TRBV7-9 to TRBJ2-5; D is perhaps TRBD2 (5 bases). The CDR3 has 17 amino acids. The germline V gene has CDR1 SEHNR and CDR2 FQNEAQ (reference sequence). Trimming removed 0 bases from V and 0 bases from J, with 14 bases in between. The CDR3 is CASSLAWTPPHQETQYF. The DNA of the CDR3 is TGTGCCAGCAGCTTAGCGTGGACTCCTCCCCACCAAGAGACCCAGTACTTC.

The J gene is TRBJ2-3, the V gene TRBV25-1, with a weak D call TRBD2 (7 bases). The CDR3 covers 15 residues. Trimming stripped 4 bases from V and 0 bases from J, with 11 bases between. Germline V gives CDR1 MGHDK, CDR2 SYGVNS. CDR3 protein: CASSARGASTDTQYF. The CDR3 DNA sequence: TGTGCCAGCAGTGCACGGGGGGCTAGCACAGATACGCAGTATTTT.

The chain carries TRBV12-3 or TRBV12-4 and TRBJ1-2; 8 bases line up with TRBD1. CDR3 length equals 13 residues. After removal of 6 bases from V and 5 bases from J, the junction contained 5 bases not matched to a gene. CDR3 protein: CASRKDREYGYTF. For the CDR3, the DNA is TGTGCCAGCAGGAAGGACAGGGAATATGGCTACACCTTC.

In the case of this clonotype: A clone one base away is much larger, so this may be a read error. V gene TRBV29-1 combines with J gene TRBJ2-7, with 11 bases lining up with TRBD2. The V gene end was trimmed by 6 bases and the J gene end by 7 bases; junction bases not matched to a gene: 11. The CDR3 has 14 amino acids. Germline V gene sequence: CDR1 SQVTM, CDR2 ANQGSEA. CDR3 amino acids: CSVVTSGSSGEQYF. DNA for the CDR3: TGCAGCGTCGTCACTAGCGGGAGCTCCGGTGAGCAGTACTTC.

This chain uses TRBV7-6 with TRBJ2-7; the D gene could be TRBD1 or TRBD2 (5 bases each). This CDR3 region has 13 residues. Germline-derived CDR1 and CDR2 are SGHVS and FNYEAQ. Trimming removed 5 bases at V and 3 bases at J, with 11 bases between. The CDR3 region is CASSPGPNYEQYF. The DNA of the CDR3 is TGTGCCAGCAGCCCGGGACCTAACTACGAGCAGTACTTC.

Notes on this clonotype: A much larger clone lies a single base off, so this may be a read error. The chain recombines TRBV7-2 with TRBJ2-7; 10 bases match TRBD2. V lost 5 bases to trimming and J lost 2 bases; unmatched junction nucleotides: 6. The germline CDR1 and CDR2 sequences are SGHTA and FQGNSA. The CDR3 contains 15 residues. The DNA for the CDR3 is TGTGCCAGCAGCGAGACTAGCGGGCCCCCCTACGAGCAGTACTTC. Its translation is CASSETSGPPYEQYF.

This clonotype was found once. The chain employs TRBV7-2 and TRBJ1-2; 7 bases fit TRBD1. After removal of 5 bases from V and 4 bases from J, the junction contained 4 bases not matched to a gene. The CDR3 spans 13 residues. From germline, CDR1 is SGHTA and CDR2 FQGNSA. The CDR3 is CASSVGTVYGYTF. The CDR3 nucleotides are TGTGCCAGCAGCGTCGGGACAGTCTATGGCTACACCTTC.

The gene calls are TRBV20-1 and TRBJ1-3, with 7 bases aligning to TRBD1. The ends lost 6 bases at V and 2 bases at J; junction bases unmatched: 7. The germline gives CDR1 DFQATT, CDR2 SNEGSKA (reference sequence). The CDR3 covers 14 residues. The CDR3 region is CSAPAGGAGNTIYF. The CDR3 DNA is TGCAGTGCGCCGGCAGGGGGAGCTGGAAACACCATATATTTT.

This clonotype appeared many times. This rearrangement joins TRBV4-3 to TRBJ2-5; D is unresolved. Germline loops: CDR1 LGHNA, CDR2 YSLEER. Deletions cut 3 bases from V and 5 bases from J, with 10 bases between. The CDR3 covers 13 residues. The CDR3 loop reads CASSHEIGETQYF. The CDR3 DNA sequence: TGCGCCAGCAGCCATGAAATAGGGGAGACCCAGTACTTC.

In its sample, this clonotype was seen a few times. This rearrangement joins TRBV4-2 to TRBJ2-7; 11 nucleotides match TRBD1. The J call may be in error: the DNA end matches TRBJ2-5 better. The CDR3 covers 17 residues. Germline V gene data show CDR1 as LGHNA and CDR2 as YNFKEQ. CDR3 in DNA: TGTGCCAGCAGCCAAGAGGACAGGGGGCGGAATTGGAAGACCCAGTACTTC. Encoded protein: CASSQEDRGRNWKTQYF.

The CDR3 DNA follows: TGCAGTGCTAGCCACCTCCGGAATGAGCAGTTCTTC. Translating it yields CSASHLRNEQFF. The chain couples TRBV20-1 to TRBJ2-1; no firm D call. This CDR3 comprises 12 residues. The V end lost 3 bases, the J end lost 7 bases, and 10 bases lay between the germline ends. Germline V lookup: CDR1 DFQATT, CDR2 SNEGSKA (reference sequence).

This clonotype was seen at least ten times. This chain connects TRBV4-3 to TRBJ2-7; D unclear. Germline loops: CDR1 LGHNA, CDR2 YSLEER. CDR3 size: 16 residues. V was pared by 0 bases and J by 2 bases, with 14 bases between. CDR3 DNA: TGCGCCAGCAGCCAAGACCATGGGCAGAGGACCTACGAGCAGTACTTC. This encodes CASSQDHGQRTYEQYF.

In regard to this clonotype: At one end, the junction sequence differs from germline, possibly due to a read error. The J gene is TRBJ2-3, the V gene TRBV7-3; possibly TRBD1 for D (6 bases). This CDR3 is 15 amino acids long. In germline, CDR1 is SGHTA, CDR2 FQGTGA. CDR3 amino acids: CAGSVTSGVLDTQYF. CDR3 sequence (DNA): TGTGCCGGCAGCGTAACTTCAGGGGTTTTGGATACGCAGTATTTT. The full variable domain, rest sourced from reference TRBV7-3 and TRBJ2-3, is GAGVSQTPSNKVTEKGKYVELRCDPISGHTALYWYRQSLGQGPEFLIYFQGTGAADDSGLPNDRFFAVRPEGSVSTLKIQRTERGDSAVYLCAGSVTSGVLDTQYFGPGTRLTVL.

This clonotype has just a few counts. The rearrangement uses TRBV3-1 and TRBJ2-5; TRBD2 agrees at 7 bases. Germline V gives CDR1 LGHDT, CDR2 YNNKEL (reference sequence). V dropped 4 bases and J dropped 4; count of bases not matched to a gene: 6. The CDR3 length is 14 residues. The CDR3 bases are TGTGCCAGCAGCCCACGGGAGGCAGGAGAGACCCAGTACTTC. Translation: CASSPREAGETQYF.

The rearrangement uses TRBV29-1 and TRBJ1-1; perhaps TRBD1 as D (6 bases). This CDR3 spans 11 amino acids. V was cut by 7 bases and J by 6 bases, with 12 bases left in between. Germline V CDR1 and CDR2: SQVTM, ANQGSEA. The CDR3 here is CSAGAVSEAFF. The CDR3 nucleotides are TGCAGCGCGGGGGCGGTCTCTGAAGCTTTCTTT.

This clonotype was counted only a few times. This chain links TRBV14 with TRBJ2-7; possibly TRBD2 for D (5 bases). Trimming shortened V by 0 bases and J by 2 bases, and 14 bases separated the two germline ends. The CDR3 length is 16 residues. Germline CDR1 reads SGHDN; CDR2 reads FVKESK. CDR3 bases: TGTGCCAGCAGCCAAGATAGTATAAGCGGAACCTACGAGCAGTACTTC. It is translated as CASSQDSISGTYEQYF.

Worth noting for this clonotype: Compared with germline, one end of the junction differs, possibly owing to a read error. This chain joins TRBV29-1 and TRBJ2-4; the D gene is possibly TRBD2 (5 bases). The CDR3 consists of 12 residues. CDR1 is SQVTM, CDR2 ANQGSEA, per germline. The CDR3 DNA sequence: TGCAGCGTTCTGCTAGCCAAAAGCATTCAGTACTTC. This gives the protein CSVLLAKSIQYF.

J is TRBJ1-2 and V is TRBV29-1; D is possibly TRBD1 (5 bases). The CDR3 is 13 amino acids. Germline CDR1 SQVTM, CDR2 ANQGSEA. V was shortened by 6 bases and J by 7 bases, with 18 bases between the two germline ends. CDR3 sequence reads: CSVAGTELTGYTF. In DNA form, the CDR3 reads TGCAGCGTCGCCGGGACCGAACTAACTGGCTACACCTTC.

The sample holds a few counts of this clonotype. The gene calls are TRBV27 and TRBJ2-7; D may be TRBD1 (6 bases). This CDR3 spans 18 amino acids. Germline V lookup: CDR1 MNHEY, CDR2 SMNVEV (reference sequence). V lost 1 base, J lost 2 bases, and 21 bases lay in between. CDR3 sequence: CASSLYSPQIQGPYEQYF. The DNA of the CDR3 is TGTGCCAGCAGTTTATATTCCCCTCAAATACAGGGCCCCTACGAGCAGTACTTC.